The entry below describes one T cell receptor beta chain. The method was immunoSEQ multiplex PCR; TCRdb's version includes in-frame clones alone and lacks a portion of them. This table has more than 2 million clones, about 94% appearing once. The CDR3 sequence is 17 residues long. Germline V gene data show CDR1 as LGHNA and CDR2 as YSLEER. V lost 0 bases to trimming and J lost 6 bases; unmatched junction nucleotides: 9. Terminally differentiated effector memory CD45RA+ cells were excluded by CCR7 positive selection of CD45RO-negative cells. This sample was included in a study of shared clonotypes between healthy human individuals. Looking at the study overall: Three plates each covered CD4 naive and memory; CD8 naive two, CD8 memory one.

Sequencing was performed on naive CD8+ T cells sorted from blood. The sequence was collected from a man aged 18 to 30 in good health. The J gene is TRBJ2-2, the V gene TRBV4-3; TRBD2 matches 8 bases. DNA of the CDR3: TGCGCCAGCAGCCAAGATCCGAGCGGGAGTTATCCCGGGGAGCTGTTTTTT. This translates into CASSQDPSGSYPGELFF.